This paragraph covers one TCR beta chain sequence. Germline values: CDR1 MNHEY, CDR2 SVGAGI. CDR3 size: 15 residues. V was pared by 2 bases and J by 4 bases, with 11 bases between. The source of the sample is a study of T cell responses to AZD1222 COVID-19 vaccine. Using immunoSEQ multiplex PCR, the repertoire was profiled, and TCRdb retains in-frame clones only, with some absent. The profile covers about 190,000 clones, with 87% appearing a single time and less than 3% taken by the ten largest. This receptor was taken from an adult in good health. The chain joins TRBV6-5 to TRBJ2-2; D is perhaps TRBD1 or TRBD2 (5 bases each). The sequences come from peripheral blood, collected on day 0 of MenACWY control vaccination. CDR3 bases: TGTGCCAGCAGTTACGGGGGATTCGGCACCGGGGAGCTGTTTTTT. It translates to CASSYGGFGTGELFF.